What follows are 25 T cell receptor beta chains derived from one specimen sequenced in a study of Ad26.COV2.S vaccination and SARS-CoV-2 variants. Data came from immunoSEQ multiplex PCR; TCRdb stores just in-frame clones and leaves some out. In the table there are 300,000 to 350,000 clones, approximately 86% of which are singletons. Treatment described: over 15 received Ad26.COV2.S at low or high dose, single or two shots; 5 received placebo; per-sample allocation not given. Day 63 after the first vaccine or placebo injection was the time point for sampling. Sample: peripheral blood, taken in a trial of Ad26.COV2.S vaccine versus placebo. These receptors were obtained from a person aged 18-65 years who received the Ad26.COV2.S COVID-19 vaccine or a placebo.

The genes are TRBV11-2 and TRBJ2-1; 7 bases map to TRBD2. This CDR3 has 13 amino acids. Germline V gene lookup returns CDR1 SGHAT and CDR2 FQNNGV. V shed 8 bases and J 0 bases; nucleotides not matched to a gene: 1. This CDR3 reads CASGRASYNEQFF. CDR3 sequence (DNA): TGTGCCAGCGGGAGGGCCTCCTACAATGAGCAGTTCTTC.

The chain recombines TRBV7-8 with TRBJ1-4, with D uncertain. Trimming removed 4 bases from V and 4 bases from J, with 10 bases in between. CDR3 length: 14 amino acids. The germline V gene encodes CDR1 SGHVS and CDR2 FQNEAQ. The CDR3 DNA follows: TGTGCCAGCAGCTCAGCCTTGGTTAATGAAAAACTGTTTTTT. Translated: CASSSALVNEKLFF.

The chain uses TRBV5-6 and TRBJ1-2, with 8 bases that match TRBD1. The CDR3 is 16 residues long. Germline V CDR1 and CDR2: SGHDT, YYEEEE. The trim removed 7 bases at V and 4 bases at J, leaving 15 bases unmatched. This chain's CDR3 is CASLSSQGARSYGYTF. Here the CDR3 DNA reads TGTGCCAGCCTCTCTAGCCAGGGGGCGCGGAGCTATGGCTACACCTTC. Full variable domain (missing parts from reference TRBV5-6 and TRBJ1-2): DAGVTQSPTHLIKTRGQQVTLRCSPKSGHDTVSWYQQALGQGPQFIFQYYEEEERQRGNFPDRFSGHQFPNYSSELNVNALLLGDSALYLCASLSSQGARSYGYTFGSGTRLTVV.

The chain links TRBV6-5 to TRBJ2-1; TRBD1 matches at 7 bases. V was pared by 0 bases and J by 5 bases, with 7 bases of the junction left unmatched. Germline V lookup: CDR1 MNHEY, CDR2 SVGAGI. The CDR3 contains 16 residues. The CDR3 sequence: CASSYSRGQQDNEQFF. CDR3 coding DNA: TGTGCCAGCAGTTACTCTCGGGGACAGCAAGACAATGAGCAGTTCTTC.

As to this clone: This same CDR3 is encoded by further DNA sequences in the sample. This chain connects TRBV7-6 to TRBJ2-1; TRBD2 agrees at 9 bases. Germline assignment: CDR1 SGHVS and CDR2 FNYEAQ. Trimming at V came to 3 bases and at J to 4 bases, leaving 4 bases not matched to a gene. This CDR3 comprises 15 residues. Here the CDR3 DNA reads TGTGCCAGCAGCTTGGAAGCGGGGGGTTACAATGAGCAGTTCTTC. Amino acid sequence: CASSLEAGGYNEQFF.

This chain joins TRBV12-5 and TRBJ2-5; unclear D gene. The V end lost 1 base, the J end lost 5 bases, and 8 bases lay between the germline ends. The germline V gene has CDR1 LGHNT and CDR2 FRNRAP. The CDR3 extends over 13 amino acids. The CDR3 reads CASGLEYSETQYF. The CDR3 DNA sequence: TGTGCTAGTGGTTTGGAATACTCTGAGACCCAGTACTTC. Supplemented by reference TRBV12-5 and TRBJ2-5, the full variable domain reads DARVTQTPRHKVTEMGQEVTMRCQPILGHNTVFWYRQTMMQGLELLAYFRNRAPLDDSGMPKDRFSAEMPDATLATLKIQPSEPRDSAVYFCASGLEYSETQYFGPGTRLLVL.

V is TRBV4-2 and J is TRBJ2-7, with TRBD1 matching over 8 bases. Germline values: CDR1 LGHNA, CDR2 YNFKEQ. There are 16 residues in the CDR3. With V trimmed by 1 base and J by 5 bases, 10 bases remained unmatched. CDR3 sequence: CASSQVTGGIEDEQYF. As DNA, the CDR3 is TGTGCCAGCAGCCAAGTTACAGGGGGGATTGAAGACGAGCAGTACTTC.

This rearrangement joins TRBV18 to TRBJ1-5; no reliable D call. V lost 0 bases and J lost 6, with 6 bases in between. Germline V lookup: CDR1 KGHSH, CDR2 LQKENI. The length of the CDR3 is 13 residues. CDR3 sequence: CASSPPPGQPQHF. DNA for the CDR3: TGTGCCAGCTCACCACCGCCTGGTCAGCCCCAGCATTTT.

The V gene is TRBV5-5, the J gene TRBJ1-2; D is uncertain. CDR1 SGHKS and CDR2 YYEKEE come from the germline V gene (reference sequence). Trimming took off 3 bases at V and 0 bases at J, with 12 bases between the two ends. There are 15 residues in the CDR3. CDR3 sequence (DNA): TGTGCCAGCAGCTACCCCGGGCGAACTAACTATGGCTACACCTTC. It specifies CASSYPGRTNYGYTF. Filled out from reference TRBV5-5 and TRBJ1-2, the complete variable domain reads DAGVTQSPTHLIKTRGQQVTLRCSPISGHKSVSWYQQVLGQGPQFIFQYYEKEERGRGNFPDRFSARQFPNYSSELNVNALLLGDSALYLCASSYPGRTNYGYTFGSGTRLTVV.

The chain links TRBV28 to TRBJ2-7; 7 bases are a match to TRBD2. Germline CDR1 reads MDHEN; CDR2 reads SYDVKM. V shed 3 bases and J 0 bases; nucleotides not matched to a gene: 5. CDR3 length: 15 amino acids. CDR3 bases: TGTGCCAGCAGTTTGGGGGGGGTTACCTCCTACGAGCAGTACTTC. Encoded protein: CASSLGGVTSYEQYF.

The chain joins TRBV6-2 or TRBV6-3 to TRBJ2-1; maybe TRBD2 (5 bases). The CDR3 has 13 residues. CDR1 is MNHEY, CDR2 SVGEGT, per germline. Trimming removed 6 bases at V and 7 bases at J, with 13 bases between. CDR3 coding DNA: TGTGCCAGCAGCCCCGAGAGCGGAAATGAGCAGTTCTTC. Its translation is CASSPESGNEQFF.

The V call is TRBV3-1 (or the pseudogene TRBV3-2), the J call TRBJ1-1; 7 bases align to TRBD1. CDR3 length: 13 residues. J lost 5 bases, V lost 5 bases, and 5 bases had no gene match. Per the germline V gene, CDR1 is LGHDT and CDR2 is YNNKEL (reference sequence). The CDR3 sequence is CASSKQGYTEAFF. The CDR3 DNA is TGTGCCAGCAGCAAACAGGGGTATACTGAAGCTTTCTTT.

The V call is TRBV5-5, the J call TRBJ2-3; the D gene could be TRBD1 or TRBD2 (6 bases each). V was shortened by 4 bases and J by 3 bases, with 18 bases between the two germline ends. The CDR3 spans 16 residues. Germline V gene data show CDR1 as SGHKS and CDR2 as YYEKEE (reference sequence). As DNA, the CDR3 is TGTGCCAGCAGCGTCTACAGGGAGGTTGGGACAGATACGCAGTATTTT. Amino acid sequence: CASSVYREVGTDTQYF.

The V and J genes are TRBV5-6 and TRBJ1-6; D call uncertain. CDR1 and CDR2 (germline): SGHDT, YYEEEE. V lost 0 bases to trimming and J lost 5 bases, with 6 bases between them. This CDR3 contains 14 residues. In DNA form, the CDR3 reads TGTGCCAGCAGCTTGGTTGGAAATAATTCACCCCTCCACTTT. Encoded protein: CASSLVGNNSPLHF.

The gene calls are TRBV27 and TRBJ2-1; D is perhaps TRBD1 (6 bases). Germline-derived CDR1 and CDR2 are MNHEY and SMNVEV (reference sequence). The V and J ends lost 4 bases and 10 bases respectively, with 14 bases between them. This CDR3 has 13 amino acids. As DNA, the CDR3 is TGTGCCAGCAGTTACAACAGGGCCGTCGAGCAGTTCTTC. Protein product: CASSYNRAVEQFF.

This chain links TRBV6-5 with TRBJ2-7; 8 bases are shared with TRBD2. The CDR3 has 14 residues. CDR1 and CDR2 from the germline V gene are MNHEY and SVGAGI. V gave up 2 bases and J gave up 6 bases; unmatched junction bases: 6. The CDR3 DNA is TGTGCCAGCAGTTACGACGGGGGGGCAAGCGAGCAGTACTTC. It is translated as CASSYDGGASEQYF.

This clone has just a few counts. This sequence joins TRBV27 and TRBJ2-2, with TRBD2 as a possible D gene (6 bases). Trimming shortened V by 6 bases and J by 2 bases, and 13 bases separated the two germline ends. This CDR3 has 15 amino acids. Germline assignment: CDR1 MNHEY and CDR2 SMNVEV (reference sequence). The DNA of the CDR3 is TGTGCCAGCAGCCATGCGGGAAGAAACACCGGGGAGCTGTTTTTT. Amino acids: CASSHAGRNTGELFF.

The chain links TRBV6-5 to TRBJ2-1; 7 nucleotides line up with TRBD2. This CDR3 region has 15 residues. V lost 5 bases to trimming and J lost 0 bases; unmatched junction nucleotides: 4. From germline, CDR1 is MNHEY and CDR2 SVGAGI. In DNA, the CDR3 is TGTGCCAGCAGTCTGACTAGCAGCTCCTACAATGAGCAGTTCTTC. Amino acid sequence: CASSLTSSSYNEQFF.

V and J are TRBV24-1 and TRBJ2-5; 9 bases line up with TRBD1. Germline V lookup: CDR1 KGHDR, CDR2 SFDVKD. The J segment lost 2 bases and the V segment lost 3 bases, leaving 9 bases of the junction unmatched. The CDR3 totals 17 residues. This CDR3 reads CATSDRLRQGGQETQYF. The CDR3 nucleotides are TGTGCCACCAGTGATCGTTTAAGACAGGGGGGTCAAGAGACCCAGTACTTC.

The gene calls are TRBV4-2 and TRBJ1-1; 8 bases fit TRBD1. V was clipped by 0 bases and J by 4 bases; unmatched bases: 7. Germline V gene sequence: CDR1 LGHNA, CDR2 YNFKEQ. This CDR3 has 16 residues. The CDR3 nucleotides are TGTGCCAGCAGCCAAGAGGAAGGAACAGGGGGCACTGAAGCTTTCTTT. It translates to CASSQEEGTGGTEAFF.

V is TRBV19 and J is TRBJ1-2, with D perhaps matching TRBD1 (6 bases). The germline V gene has CDR1 LNHDA and CDR2 SQIVND (reference sequence). The CDR3 is 13 residues long. The ends were cut back, 10 bases at V and 2 bases at J, with 14 bases in the middle. The CDR3 loop is CAIRMTGNYGYTF. CDR3 in DNA: TGTGCCATCCGAATGACAGGCAACTATGGCTACACCTTC.

This clone was seen a few times. The V call is TRBV2, the J call TRBJ1-6; 10 nucleotides match TRBD1. This CDR3 region has 16 residues. Germline V CDR1 and CDR2: SNHLY, FYNNEI. Losses at the gene ends were 4 bases for V and 5 bases for J; bases not matched to a gene: 5. This chain's CDR3 is CASSGQGAENNSPLHF. CDR3 in DNA: TGTGCCAGCAGTGGACAGGGGGCTGAGAATAATTCACCCCTCCACTTT.

With respect to this clone: The sample carries other DNA sequences with the same CDR3. The rearrangement joins TRBV18 to TRBJ2-4; TRBD2 aligns across 7 bases. The CDR3 consists of 15 residues. Germline V gives CDR1 KGHSH, CDR2 LQKENI. V trimming: 6 bases; J trimming: 0 bases; junction bases outside the gene matches: 5. The DNA of the CDR3 is TGTGCCAGCTCCCCTAGCGGATTAGCCAAAAACATTCAGTACTTC. This translates into CASSPSGLAKNIQYF.

V usage is TRBV27 and J usage is TRBJ2-7, with 13 positions matching TRBD2. The CDR3 spans 16 residues. V dropped 8 bases and J dropped 0; count of bases not matched to a gene: 7. The germline gives CDR1 MNHEY, CDR2 SMNVEV (reference sequence). The CDR3 region has the DNA TGTGCCAGCTCCTGGACTAGCGGGGGAAGCTCCTACGAGCAGTACTTC. It is translated as CASSWTSGGSSYEQYF.

J is TRBJ1-6 and V is TRBV6-2 or TRBV6-3; TRBD1 agrees at 11 bases. In germline, CDR1 is MNHEY, CDR2 SVGEGT. V lost 0 bases to trimming and J lost 8 bases; unmatched junction nucleotides: 6. The CDR3 spans 17 residues. The CDR3: CASSYSGTGGKDSPLHF. DNA of the CDR3: TGTGCCAGCAGTTACTCAGGGACAGGGGGTAAGGATTCACCCCTCCACTTT.